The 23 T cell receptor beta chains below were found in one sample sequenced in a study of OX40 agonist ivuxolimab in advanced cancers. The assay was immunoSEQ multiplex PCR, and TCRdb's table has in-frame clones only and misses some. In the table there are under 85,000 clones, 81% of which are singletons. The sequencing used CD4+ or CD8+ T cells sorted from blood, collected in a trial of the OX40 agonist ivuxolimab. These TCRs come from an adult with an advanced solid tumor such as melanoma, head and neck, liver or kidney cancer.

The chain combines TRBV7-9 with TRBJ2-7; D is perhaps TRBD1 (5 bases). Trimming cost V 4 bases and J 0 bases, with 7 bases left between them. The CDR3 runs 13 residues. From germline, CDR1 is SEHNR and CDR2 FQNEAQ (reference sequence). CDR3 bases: TGTGCCAGCAGCTCAGACAGCTCCTACGAGCAGTACTTC. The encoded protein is CASSSDSSYEQYF. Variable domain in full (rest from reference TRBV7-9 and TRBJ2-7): DTGVSQNPRHKITKRGQNVTFRCDPISEHNRLYWYRQTLGQGPEFLTYFQNEAQLEKSRLLSDRFSAERPKGSFSTLEIQRTEQGDSAMYLCASSSDSSYEQYFGPGTRLTVT.

The CDR3 spells CASSPGQGYEKLFF. In nucleotides, the CDR3 is TGTGCCAGCAGCCCGGGACAGGGTTATGAAAAACTGTTTTTT. V usage is TRBV14 and J usage is TRBJ1-4; the match to TRBD1 covers 9 bases. This CDR3 is built from 14 residues. V was clipped by 4 bases and J by 6 bases; unmatched bases: 3. Per germline, CDR1 SGHDN and CDR2 FVKESK.

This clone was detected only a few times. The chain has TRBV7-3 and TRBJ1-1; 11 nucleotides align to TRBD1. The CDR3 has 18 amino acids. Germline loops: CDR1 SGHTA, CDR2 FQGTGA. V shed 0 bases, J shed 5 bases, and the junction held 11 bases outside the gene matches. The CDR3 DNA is TGTGCCAGCAGCTTAACCCTCCTCGGACAGGGGGCTTGGACTGAAGCTTTCTTT. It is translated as CASSLTLLGQGAWTEAFF.

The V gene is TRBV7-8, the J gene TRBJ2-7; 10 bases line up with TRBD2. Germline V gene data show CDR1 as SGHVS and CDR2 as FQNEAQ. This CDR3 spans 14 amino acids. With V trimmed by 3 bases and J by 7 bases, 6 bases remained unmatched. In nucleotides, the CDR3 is TGTGCCAGCAGCTTCCTAGCGGGAGACCGGGAGCAGTACTTC. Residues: CASSFLAGDREQYF.

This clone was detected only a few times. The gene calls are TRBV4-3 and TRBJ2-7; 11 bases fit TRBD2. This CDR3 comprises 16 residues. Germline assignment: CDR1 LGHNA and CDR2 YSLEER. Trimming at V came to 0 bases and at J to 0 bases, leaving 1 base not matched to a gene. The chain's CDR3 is CASSQELAGGSYEQYF. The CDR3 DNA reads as TGCGCCAGCAGCCAAGAGCTAGCGGGAGGCTCCTACGAGCAGTACTTC.

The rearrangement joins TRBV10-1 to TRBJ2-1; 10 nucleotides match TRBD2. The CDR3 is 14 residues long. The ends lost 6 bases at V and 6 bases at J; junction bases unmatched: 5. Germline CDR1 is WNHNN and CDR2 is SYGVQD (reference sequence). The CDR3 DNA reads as TGCGCCAGCAGCAGCGGGGGGGCCGGCAATGAGCAGTTCTTC. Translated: CASSSGGAGNEQFF.

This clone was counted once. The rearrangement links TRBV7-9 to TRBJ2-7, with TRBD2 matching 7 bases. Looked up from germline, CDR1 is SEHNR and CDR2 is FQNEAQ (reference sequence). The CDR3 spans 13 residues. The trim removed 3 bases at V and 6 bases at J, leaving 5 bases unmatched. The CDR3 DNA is TGTGCCAGCAGCTTCACGGGGGGAAGCGAGCAGTACTTC. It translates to CASSFTGGSEQYF.

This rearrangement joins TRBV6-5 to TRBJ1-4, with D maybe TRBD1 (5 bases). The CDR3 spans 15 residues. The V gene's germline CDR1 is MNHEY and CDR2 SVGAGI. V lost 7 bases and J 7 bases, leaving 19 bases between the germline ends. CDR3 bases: TGTGCCAGCACCTCTACGGGGACGACTGGTGAAAAACTGTTTTTT. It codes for CASTSTGTTGEKLFF.

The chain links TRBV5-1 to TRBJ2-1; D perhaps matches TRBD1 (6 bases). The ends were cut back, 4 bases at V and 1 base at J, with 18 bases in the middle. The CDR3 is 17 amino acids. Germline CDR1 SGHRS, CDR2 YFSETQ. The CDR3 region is CASSTGTSPGSYNEQFF. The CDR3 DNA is TGCGCCAGCAGCACGGGGACATCCCCAGGATCCTACAATGAGCAGTTCTTC.

The CDR3 spells CASSLDGSEGEKLFF. As DNA, the CDR3 is TGTGCCAGCAGCTTGGATGGGTCTGAGGGTGAAAAACTGTTTTTT. The chain carries TRBV5-4 and TRBJ1-4; no definite D call. The germline V and J ends were trimmed by 0 bases and 7 bases, with 13 bases remaining between them. Germline V gene data show CDR1 as SGHNT and CDR2 as YYREEE (reference sequence). This CDR3 comprises 15 residues.

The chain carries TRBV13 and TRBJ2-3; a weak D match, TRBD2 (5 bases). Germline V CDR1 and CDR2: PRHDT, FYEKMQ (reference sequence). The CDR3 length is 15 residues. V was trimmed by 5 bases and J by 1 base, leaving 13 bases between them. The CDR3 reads CASSPRDGGTDTQYF. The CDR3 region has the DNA TGTGCCAGCAGCCCTCGGGATGGAGGCACAGATACGCAGTATTTT.

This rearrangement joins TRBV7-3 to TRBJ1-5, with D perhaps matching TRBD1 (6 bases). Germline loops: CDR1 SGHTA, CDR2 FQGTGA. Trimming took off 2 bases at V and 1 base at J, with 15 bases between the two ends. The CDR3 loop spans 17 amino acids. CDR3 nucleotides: TGTGCCAGCAGCTTAGCGGCACAGGGTTTGAGCAATCAGCCCCAGCATTTT. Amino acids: CASSLAAQGLSNQPQHF.

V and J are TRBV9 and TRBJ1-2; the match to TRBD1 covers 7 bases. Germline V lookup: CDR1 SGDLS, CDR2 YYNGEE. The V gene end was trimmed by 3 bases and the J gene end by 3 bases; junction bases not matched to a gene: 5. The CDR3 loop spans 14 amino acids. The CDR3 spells CASSAGTEDYGYTF. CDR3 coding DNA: TGTGCCAGCAGCGCCGGGACAGAAGACTATGGCTACACCTTC.

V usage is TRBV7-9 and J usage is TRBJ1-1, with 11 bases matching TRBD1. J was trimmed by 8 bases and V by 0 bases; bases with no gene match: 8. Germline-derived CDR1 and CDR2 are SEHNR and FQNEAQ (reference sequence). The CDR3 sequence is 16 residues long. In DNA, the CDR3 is TGTGCCAGCAGCTTAGCACGGACAGGGGGCATCAGGGAAGCTTTCTTT. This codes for CASSLARTGGIREAFF.

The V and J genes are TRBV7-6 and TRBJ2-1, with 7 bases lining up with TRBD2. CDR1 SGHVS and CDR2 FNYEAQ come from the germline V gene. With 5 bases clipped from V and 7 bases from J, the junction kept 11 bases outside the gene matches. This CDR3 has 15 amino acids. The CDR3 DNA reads TGTGCCAGCAGCCTCCCGGGAGGCTCCTCAAATGAGCAGTTCTTC. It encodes CASSLPGGSSNEQFF. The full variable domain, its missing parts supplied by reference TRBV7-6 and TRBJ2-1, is GAGVSQSPRYKVTKRGQDVALRCDPISGHVSLYWYRQALGQGPEFLTYFNYEAQQDKSGLPNDRFSAERPEGSISTLTIQRTEQRDSAMYRCASSLPGGSSNEQFFGPGTRLTVL.

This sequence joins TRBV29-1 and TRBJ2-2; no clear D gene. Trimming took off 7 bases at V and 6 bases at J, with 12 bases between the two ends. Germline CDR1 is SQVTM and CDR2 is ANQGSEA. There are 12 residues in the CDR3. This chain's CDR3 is CSAIRYSGELFF. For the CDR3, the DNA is TGCAGCGCCATCCGGTATTCCGGGGAGCTGTTTTTT.

The CDR3 reads CASSLLNTEAFF. CDR3 nucleotide sequence: TGTGCCAGCAGCTTACTCAACACTGAAGCTTTCTTT. This sequence joins TRBV7-8 and TRBJ1-1; D remains unclear. The CDR3 loop spans 12 amino acids. Between the trimmed V and J ends, which lost 2 bases and 2 bases, there was a span of 3 bases. CDR1 and CDR2 from the germline V gene are SGHVS and FQNEAQ. Filled out from reference TRBV7-8 and TRBJ1-1, the complete variable domain reads GAGVSQSPRYKVAKRGQDVALRCDPISGHVSLFWYQQALGQGPEFLTYFQNEAQLDKSGLPSDRFFAERPEGSVSTLKIQRTQQEDSAVYLCASSLLNTEAFFGQGTRLTVV.

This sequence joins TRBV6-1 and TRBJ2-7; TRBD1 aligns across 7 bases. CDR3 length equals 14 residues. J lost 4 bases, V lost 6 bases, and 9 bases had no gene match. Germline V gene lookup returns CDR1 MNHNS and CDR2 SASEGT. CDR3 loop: CASRMLTGWYEQYF. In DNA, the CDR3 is TGTGCCAGCAGGATGTTGACAGGGTGGTACGAGCAGTACTTC.

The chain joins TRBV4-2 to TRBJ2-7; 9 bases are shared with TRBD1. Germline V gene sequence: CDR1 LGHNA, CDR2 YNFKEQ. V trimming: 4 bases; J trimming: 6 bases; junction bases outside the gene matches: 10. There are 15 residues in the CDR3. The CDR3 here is CASSRQPGQGSEQYF. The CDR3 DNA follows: TGTGCCAGCAGCCGGCAACCGGGACAGGGTAGCGAGCAGTACTTC.

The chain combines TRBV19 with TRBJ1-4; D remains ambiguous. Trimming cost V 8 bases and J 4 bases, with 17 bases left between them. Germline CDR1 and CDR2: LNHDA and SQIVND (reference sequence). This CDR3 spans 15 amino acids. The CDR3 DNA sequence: TGTGCCAGTTCCCCACGGGGAGCGAATAATGAAAAACTGTTTTTT. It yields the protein CASSPRGANNEKLFF.

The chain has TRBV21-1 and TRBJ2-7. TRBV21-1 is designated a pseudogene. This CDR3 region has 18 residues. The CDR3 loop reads CASSKESRGDPFTYEQYF. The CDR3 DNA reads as TGTGCCAGCAGCAAAGAGTCTCGGGGCGATCCTTTCACCTACGAGCAGTACTTC.

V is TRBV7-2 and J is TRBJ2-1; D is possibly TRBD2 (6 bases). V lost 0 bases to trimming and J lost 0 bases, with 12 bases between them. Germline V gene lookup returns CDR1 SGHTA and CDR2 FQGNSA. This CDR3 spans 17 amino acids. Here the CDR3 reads CASSLARGLSSYNEQFF. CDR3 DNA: TGTGCCAGCAGCTTAGCTCGGGGACTCAGCTCCTACAATGAGCAGTTCTTC.

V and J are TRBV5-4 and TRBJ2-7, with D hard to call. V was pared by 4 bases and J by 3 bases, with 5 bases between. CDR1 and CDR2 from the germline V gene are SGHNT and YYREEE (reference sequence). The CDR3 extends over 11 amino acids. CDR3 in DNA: TGTGCCAGCAGCCAAAACTACGAGCAGTACTTC. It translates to CASSQNYEQYF.